This T cell receptor (beta chain) was found in a study of T cell changes during pregnancy in multiple sclerosis. Using immunoSEQ multiplex PCR, the repertoire was profiled, and TCRdb retains in-frame clones only, with some absent. The profile covers tens of thousands of clones, with more than 85% appearing a single time and around 0.96% taken by the ten largest. Of note for this clone: This could be a read error, since a much larger clone is one nucleotide away. Other DNA sequences in the same sample also yield this CDR3.

The CDR3 spans 15 residues. Germline V gene sequence: CDR1 MNHNY, CDR2 SVGAGI (reference sequence). This receptor was obtained from a female donor in good health, enrolled as a control in a pregnancy study. Sequencing used CD4+ T cells from peripheral blood mononuclear cells, obtained in the second trimester of pregnancy. The V call is TRBV6-6, the J call TRBJ2-7; D gene uncertain. CDR3: CASSYADRSSYEQYF. The DNA for the CDR3 is TGTGCCAGCAGTTACGCCGACCGGAGCTCCTACGAGCAGTACTTT.